This is a list of T cell receptor beta chains from one sample in a study of CD8 T cells in ankylosing spondylitis. TCRdb reprocessed the 5' RACE reads via MiXCR and lists one record per CDR3 protein. The data show more than 150,000 distinct CDR3 sequences, 18% seen once. Sequenced input: blood, either unsorted or a sorted T cell fraction (not recorded which). The receptors originated from a male donor under 30 with ankylosing spondylitis or in good health (not recorded which). The CDR3 runs from the conserved cysteine through the conserved F or W. The D gene is left open where the match is weak. A clone size is listed for some rows: how often the clone was seen (once, few, many), or a class if it is expanded.

clone_size	d_call	v_call	j_call	cdr3_nt	cdr3_aa
NA	NA	TRBV30	TRBJ2-1	TGTGCCTGGAGCTTACTAGGAGCTTACTACAATGAGCAGTTCTTC	CAWSLLGAYYNEQFF
many	TRBD1	TRBV5-1	TRBJ1-1	TGCGCCAGCAGCTCCGAGGGGGCGGGGGCTTTCTTT	CASSSEGAGAFF
NA	TRBD2	TRBV20-1	TRBJ2-2	TGCAGTGCTCCAGTGGGTAGCGGGATCACCGGGGAGCTGTTTTTT	CSAPVGSGITGELFF
many	NA	TRBV5-6	TRBJ2-5	TGTGCCAGCAGCTTGAGAACAAGGGAGACCCAGTACTTC	CASSLRTRETQYF
many	TRBD2	TRBV12-3/TRBV12-4	TRBJ2-1	TGTGCCAGCAGGCGGCTAGCGGCTGGATACAATGAGCAGTTCTTC	CASRRLAAGYNEQFF
NA	TRBD2	TRBV29-1	TRBJ2-5	TGCAGCTGCTGGGGTAGCGGGAGTGCTGAGACCCAGTACTTC	CSCWGSGSAETQYF
many	TRBD2	TRBV20-1	TRBJ2-1	TGCAGTGCAACGCCTAGCGGGAGGTCCAATGAGCAGTTCTTC	CSATPSGRSNEQFF
many	NA	TRBV10-3	TRBJ2-3	TGTGCCATCAGTGAACAGGGTGAAGATACGCAGTATTTT	CAISEQGEDTQYF
NA	TRBD2	TRBV3-1	TRBJ2-1	TGTGCCAGCAGCCAGAACGGACTAGGATTCTACAATGAGCAGTTCTTC	CASSQNGLGFYNEQFF
many	NA	TRBV11-2	TRBJ2-5	TGTGCCAGCAGCTTAGTGGCCAGCGAAGAGACCCAGTACTTC	CASSLVASEETQYF
many	NA	TRBV20-1	TRBJ1-4	TGCAGTGCTTGGGACCTCGCAACTAATGAAAAACTGTTTTTT	CSAWDLATNEKLFF
NA	TRBD2	TRBV29-1	TRBJ2-1	TGCACGGTGGTGTGGACTAGCGGGAACAATGAGCAGTTCTTC	CTVVWTSGNNEQFF
NA	TRBD2	TRBV28	TRBJ2-1	TGTGCCAGCCACCTAGCGGGCATTTACAATGAGCAGTTCTTC	CASHLAGIYNEQFF
many	TRBD2	TRBV3-1	TRBJ2-1	TGTGCCAGCAGCCCTACCCCTCGACTAGCTATCCATGAGCAGTTCTTC	CASSPTPRLAIHEQFF
few	TRBD1	TRBV6-2/TRBV6-3	TRBJ2-1	TGTGCCAGTTTGACCGGGACAGGGACCGATGAGCAGTTCTTC	CASLTGTGTDEQFF
many	TRBD1	TRBV19	TRBJ2-7	TGTGCCAGTAGTTTACCCGGACAGGGGACCCACGAGCAGTACTTC	CASSLPGQGTHEQYF
many	NA	TRBV2	TRBJ1-6	TGTGCCAGCAGACAACAGGGAGGTGGTTCACCCCTCCACTTT	CASRQQGGGSPLHF
many	NA	TRBV5-5	TRBJ1-1	TGTGCCAGCAGCTTGGAGCACAGCACTGAAGCTTTCTTT	CASSLEHSTEAFF
NA	TRBD1	TRBV19	TRBJ2-1	TGTGCCAGTAGTATAGCCTCGACCGGGACAGGGCGAAATGAGCAGTTCTTC	CASSIASTGTGRNEQFF
many	TRBD1	TRBV29-1	TRBJ1-1	TGCAGCGTTCCACCCTTACAGGGGCAGGACACTGAAGCTTTCTTT	CSVPPLQGQDTEAFF
many	NA	TRBV19	TRBJ1-1	TGTGCCAGTAGGGGCAGAATGACGAACACTGAAGCTTTCTTT	CASRGRMTNTEAFF
many	NA	TRBV20-1	TRBJ1-2	TGCAGTGCTAGAGACGTCCTCGGAGACACCTTC	CSARDVLGDTF
many	TRBD2	TRBV27	TRBJ2-1	TGTGCCAGCAGTTTATCGGCTAGCGGGAGGGCCGGAGAGCAGTTCTTC	CASSLSASGRAGEQFF
many	TRBD2	TRBV7-2	TRBJ2-1	TGTGCCAGCATCCTGACTAGCGGTACCTACAATGAGCAGTTCTTC	CASILTSGTYNEQFF
many	TRBD2	TRBV30	TRBJ2-1	TGTGCCTGGAGGGAAGCGGGAGGGCCGCACAATGAGCAGTTCTTC	CAWREAGGPHNEQFF
many	TRBD2	TRBV29-1	TRBJ2-7	TGCAGCGTTGGACTAGCGGGAACCTACGAGCAGTACTTC	CSVGLAGTYEQYF
many	NA	TRBV5-1	TRBJ1-2	TGCGCCAGCAGCTTGGAATCACCACCTTTAGATGGCTACACCTTC	CASSLESPPLDGYTF
NA	NA	TRBV19	TRBJ2-2	TGTGCCAGTGCAATACGTCCCGGGGAGCTGTTTTTT	CASAIRPGELFF
NA	NA	TRBV7-9	TRBJ2-3	TGTGCCAGCAGCTTAGTCCCCGAGTACACAGATACGCAGTATTTT	CASSLVPEYTDTQYF
NA	NA	TRBV28	TRBJ2-1	TGTGCCAGCAGTACTCCTGATCGGAGAGGGGGTCGGGAGCAGTTCTTC	CASSTPDRRGGREQFF
NA	NA	TRBV10-2	TRBJ2-3	TGCGCCAGCAACTCGGGGTCTAGCACAGATACGCAGTATTTT	CASNSGSSTDTQYF